This T cell receptor (beta chain) was recorded in a study of CD8+ T cells in alopecia areata. Looking at the study overall: At a dose of 5 to 10 mg twice daily, oral tofacitinib was given to treated patients. Tofacitinib was given for 6 to 18 months, then stopped for 6 months.

Study findings and constraints: Clonality in lesional scalp, especially alopecia totalis/universalis, exceeded that of normal scalp.

This clone was counted a few times. What it recognizes is unknown. After isolation, RNA underwent reverse transcription to generate cDNA as the sequencing template. Clones were read by immunoSEQ multiplex PCR, and TCRdb kept only the in-frame ones, dropping some. The sample lists roughly 150,000 clones, around 50% occurring once. The CDR3 spans 16 residues. J was trimmed by 8 bases and V by 0 bases; bases with no gene match: 8. Germline V gene data show CDR1 as SGHDN and CDR2 as FVKESK. Those with alopecia areata gave lesional scalp punch biopsies and peripheral blood. The sequencing sample was made of CD4+ T cells sorted from blood. The chain joins TRBV14 to TRBJ2-1, with 9 positions matching TRBD2. The clonotype originates from a human donor with alopecia areata. The CDR3 DNA follows: TGTGCCAGCAGCCAAGATGGTCCAGCGGGAGGTCATGAGCAGTTCTTC. Amino acid sequence: CASSQDGPAGGHEQFF.